What follows is one T cell receptor (beta chain) and its context. This clonotype was counted many times. Its antigen is unknown. There are no base qualities to consult, and no much larger clone falls within one base. Preparation of the library involved multiplex PCR. The sequencing machine was an Illumina HiSeq 4000. To build TCR beta libraries, CDR3 regions were amplified by Arm-PCR using iRepertoire HTBI primers. Before sequencing, the PCR products went through gel purification. In the source study's methods: Gene usage analysis of CDR3 amino acid clonotypes relied on the approximately 68 TRBV and about 15 TRBJ segments identified across samples. Filtered high-quality paired reads were merged into contigs using COPE and FqMerger. BLAST was used to align contigs to the IMGT TRBV, TRBD and TRBJ reference genes, and CDR3 was defined following IMGT. Any clonotype with a frequency above 0.1% was classified as a highly expanded clone. Shannon entropy served as the measure of repertoire diversity, while the Gini coefficient captured V-J evenness. A clonotype was considered public if more than one individual shared it. The raw public data were reprocessed by TCRdb itself: fastp quality trimming at Q25, MiXCR clonotype calling, in-frame beta chains only. One record per CDR3 amino acid sequence lists the most common genes and DNA. TCRdb assigned the V and J calls; the authors' analysis was not used. For this sample the table gives 530,000 or so distinct CDR3 sequences, of which roughly 13% were detected only once. In total, the top ten clones hold roughly 10% of the sample.

A distance of 9 bases separates the germline ends of V and J, which lose 3 bases and 1 base respectively. CDR1 and CDR2 are read off the germline V gene as SGHTA and FQGNSA. Its CDR3 holds 14 amino acids, cysteine through phenylalanine. Only the CDR3 region is kept as DNA, spanning 42 bases read in frame from base 1. The intended sense of this specimen's time point label: newly diagnosed GD, antithyroid drugs for less than 3 months. RNA was extracted from PBMCs in TRIzol for both TCR sequencing and RNA sequencing. Graves' disease was diagnosed according to American Thyroid Association guidelines. Recruitment of patients was carried out at an endocrinology department in Xi'an, China. From each patient, 7.5 to 10 milliliters of peripheral blood was collected into an EDTA anticoagulant tube. PBMCs were isolated by Ficoll Paque Plus density gradient separation without further T cell sorting. An Agilent 2100 Bioanalyzer and agarose gel were used to assess RNA quality, and a NanoDrop 2000 was used to measure RNA concentration.

The data belong to a study of regulatory T cells in long-lasting Graves disease (dated by TCRdb to the early 2020s). Context from the whole study: Antithyroid drugs had been taken for less than 3 months by newly diagnosed Graves' disease patients. Patients with persistent Graves' disease were compared with patients with newly diagnosed Graves' disease using TCR sequencing and RNA sequencing of peripheral blood. The study took place in China and was registered as a clinical trial. A total of roughly 35 samples underwent TCR sequencing: around 13 from persistent and 20 from newly diagnosed Graves' disease patients. Study-wide conclusions, independent of this receptor: Preferential use of TRBV28, TRBJ1-2 and TRBJ2-5 was observed in persistent disease, whereas TRBV20-1 and TRBJ2-1 were favored in newly diagnosed disease. Compared with newly diagnosed patients, persistent Graves' disease patients had lower TCR Shannon entropy and fewer highly expanded clones, which suggests clonal expansion. Sequencing and analysis were limited to the TCR beta chain. Patients with persistent disease shared more public clonotypes (approximately 2,500) than newly diagnosed patients did (966). The study examined only peripheral blood because the primary lesion, thyroid tissue, could not be accessed. The authors noted that the small sample size was a limitation that may lower accuracy.

These records were also assigned to another study, of T cells in Graves' hyperthyroidism and ophthalmopathy. Looking at the second paper: Stable Graves' hyperthyroidism was defined as no progression to ophthalmopathy during 18 months of follow-up. Hyperthyroidism patients were newly diagnosed, had a disease duration of under 2 months, and were aged 18 to 65 years. Patients with uncontrolled infections, other autoimmune diseases, pregnancy or lactation were excluded. Diagnoses were based on clinical symptoms, serum thyroxine and TRAb, thyroid ultrasound and orbital computed tomography. The TCR CDR3 was subjected to a first round of RT-PCR using the HTBI primer set and the Qiagen OneStep RT-PCR kit. Blood samples also contained most of the expanded thyroid clonotypes (frequency above 0.001), which suggests that blood repertoires may reflect thyroid immune responses. Ophthalmopathy was separated from stable hyperthyroidism by a 13 V-J signature model, with 85% to 90% sensitivity and around 81% specificity obtained in cross-validation and 80%/75% obtained in testing. In validation, the model predicted progression to ophthalmopathy a median of around 6.5 months before onset, with about 67% sensitivity and 72.22% specificity. To identify TCR V-J signatures that set the groups apart, the researchers used a discovery cohort of more than 95 patients, made up of 43 with Graves' ophthalmopathy and some 58 with stable Graves' hyperthyroidism. An independent validation cohort of under 20 hyperthyroidism patients and approximately 15 patients who later progressed to ophthalmopathy tested prospective prediction of ophthalmopathy. The roughly 94 discovery patients were randomly split 7:3 into training and test sets. In addition, the study compared T-cell repertoires in thyroid tissue and in blood from roughly six Graves' hyperthyroidism patients. Once sampling was done, hyperthyroidism patients were given methimazole at a starting dose of 30 mg daily, whereas ophthalmopathy patients were given high-dose intravenous methylprednisolone. Libraries were constructed in a second round of multiplex PCR, after which size selection and purification were performed. Libraries were sequenced paired-end with 100 bp reads on an Illumina HiSeq2000. SOAPnuke was used to process the raw data, removing reads that contained adapters or uncalled bases, had a mean Phred below 15, or lacked an exact match to the constant primer or identifier. High-quality paired reads were merged using COPE v1.2.5, and each unique nucleotide sequence was defined as a clonotype. MiTCR v1.1 was used to align clonotypes to the IMGT TRBV, TRBD and TRBJ reference segments. The analysis included only V-J combinations with a frequency above 0.0001, which together covered 99% to 99.2% of the repertoires. The TCS score was defined as F50 (clonal expansion) divided by E x V (chaos), with BLOSUM62-based TCRdist calculated between CDR3 peptides within each V-J. Welch's t-statistics and random forest reduced roughly 500 V-J features to 10 to 15, which were used in a naive Bayes classifier (R e1071). No statistical method was used to set the sample size in advance, and investigators knew the group allocation. According to the paper, TCR Vbeta CDR3 sequencing was carried out on 135 peripheral blood samples, which came from over 40 ophthalmopathy, 70 to 80 hyperthyroidism and about 17 progressor patients.

Here the sequenced sample was peripheral blood mononuclear cells (PBMCs), taken at new diagnosis, from a patient treated with antithyroid drugs. This receptor was obtained from a man aged 30-40 years with Graves disease. Donor details come from another sample of the same person, matched by shared clones. The rearrangement joined TRBV7-2 to TRBJ2-5; the D call could be TRBD1 or TRBD2, with each sharing 6 bases. The bases read TGTGCCAGCAGCTTTCGGGGGCTCCAAGAGACCCAGTACTTC. It translates as CASSFRGLQETQYF.